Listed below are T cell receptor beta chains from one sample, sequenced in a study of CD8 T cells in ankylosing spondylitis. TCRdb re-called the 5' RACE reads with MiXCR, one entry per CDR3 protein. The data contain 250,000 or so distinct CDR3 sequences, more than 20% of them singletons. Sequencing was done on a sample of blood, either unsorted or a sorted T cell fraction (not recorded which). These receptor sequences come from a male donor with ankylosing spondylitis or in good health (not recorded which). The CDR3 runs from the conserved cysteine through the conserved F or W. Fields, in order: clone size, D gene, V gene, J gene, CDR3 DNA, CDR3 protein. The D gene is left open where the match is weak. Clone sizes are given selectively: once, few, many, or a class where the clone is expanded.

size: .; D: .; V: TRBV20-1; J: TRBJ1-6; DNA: TGCAGTGCTAGAGAGGCAGGCAGGTCACCCCTCCACTTT; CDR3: CSAREAGRSPLHF
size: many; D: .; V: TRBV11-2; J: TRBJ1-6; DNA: TGTGCCAGCAGCTTAGACTCGGCAGGCCGCCCATATTCACCCCTCCACTTT; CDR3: CASSLDSAGRPYSPLHF
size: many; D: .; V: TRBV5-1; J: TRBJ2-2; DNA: TGCGCCAGCAGCGGTAACAGGGTAGTTGCCGGGGAGCTGTTTTTT; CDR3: CASSGNRVVAGELFF
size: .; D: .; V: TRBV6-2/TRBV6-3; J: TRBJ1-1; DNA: TGTGCCAGCAGTTACCGCTATGGGACGGAGAACACTGAAGCTTTCTTT; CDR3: CASSYRYGTENTEAFF
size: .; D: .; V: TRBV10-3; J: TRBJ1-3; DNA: TGTGCCATCAGTGAGGGGCCGCAGGGCTCCTCTGGAAACACCATATATTTT; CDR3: CAISEGPQGSSGNTIYF
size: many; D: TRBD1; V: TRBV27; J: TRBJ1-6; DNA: TGTGCCAGCAGTCAAAGGACAGGGGGGGGTTCACCCCTCCACTTT; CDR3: CASSQRTGGGSPLHF
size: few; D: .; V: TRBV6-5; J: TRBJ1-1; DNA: TGTGCCAGCAGTAACTCCAGGTTGGCTGAAGCTTTCTTT; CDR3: CASSNSRLAEAFF
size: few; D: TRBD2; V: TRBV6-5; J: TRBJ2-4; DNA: TGTGCCAGCAGTTACTCGTCGACTAGCGGGCCAAAAAACATTCAGTACTTC; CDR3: CASSYSSTSGPKNIQYF
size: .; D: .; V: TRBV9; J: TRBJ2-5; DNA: TGTGCCAGCAGCGTGAGTTGGGGTGGGGAGACCCAGTACTTC; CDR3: CASSVSWGGETQYF
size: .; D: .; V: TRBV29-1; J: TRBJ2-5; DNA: TGCAGCGTTGGAGGTGGAGGGTTTCGCGAGACCCAGTACTTC; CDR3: CSVGGGGFRETQYF
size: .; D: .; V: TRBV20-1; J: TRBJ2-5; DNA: TGCAGTGCGACTCAAGATACCCAGTACTTC; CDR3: CSATQDTQYF
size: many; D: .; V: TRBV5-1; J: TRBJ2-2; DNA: TGCGCCAGCAGCTTGGTTGGCAGGGCTGGAACCGGGGAGCTGTTTTTT; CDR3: CASSLVGRAGTGELFF
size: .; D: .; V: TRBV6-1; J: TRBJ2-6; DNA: TGTGCCAGCGTAGTTCTTGGGGCCAACGTCCTGACTTTC; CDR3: CASVVLGANVLTF
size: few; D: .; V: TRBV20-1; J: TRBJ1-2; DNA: TGCAGTGCTAGATTTGTGGATTACAGGGCAGCCGATGGCTACACCTTC; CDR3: CSARFVDYRAADGYTF
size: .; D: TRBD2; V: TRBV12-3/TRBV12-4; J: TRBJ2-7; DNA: TGTGCCAGCAGTTTAGGGACTAGCGGGGGCTACGAGCAGTACTTC; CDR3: CASSLGTSGGYEQYF
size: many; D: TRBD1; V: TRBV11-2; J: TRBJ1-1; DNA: TGTGCCAGCAGCTTAGCGGGCAGGGGGAAAAACACTGAAGCTTTCTTT; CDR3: CASSLAGRGKNTEAFF
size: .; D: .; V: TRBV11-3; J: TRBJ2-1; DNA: TGTGCCAGCAGCCGATACAGTCGGCCGGACAATGAGCAGTTCTTC; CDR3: CASSRYSRPDNEQFF
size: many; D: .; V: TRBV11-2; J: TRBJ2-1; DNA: TGTGCCAGCAGCCTCCCGTACAATGAGCAGTTCTTC; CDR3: CASSLPYNEQFF
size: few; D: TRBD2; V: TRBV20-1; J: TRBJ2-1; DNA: TGCAGTGCTAGAGCGGGGGAGGGTTGGGGTGAGCAGTTCTTC; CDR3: CSARAGEGWGEQFF
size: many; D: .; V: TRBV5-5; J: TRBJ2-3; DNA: TGTGCCAGCAGCTTGGTCCTTTCAGGGGATACGCAGTATTTT; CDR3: CASSLVLSGDTQYF